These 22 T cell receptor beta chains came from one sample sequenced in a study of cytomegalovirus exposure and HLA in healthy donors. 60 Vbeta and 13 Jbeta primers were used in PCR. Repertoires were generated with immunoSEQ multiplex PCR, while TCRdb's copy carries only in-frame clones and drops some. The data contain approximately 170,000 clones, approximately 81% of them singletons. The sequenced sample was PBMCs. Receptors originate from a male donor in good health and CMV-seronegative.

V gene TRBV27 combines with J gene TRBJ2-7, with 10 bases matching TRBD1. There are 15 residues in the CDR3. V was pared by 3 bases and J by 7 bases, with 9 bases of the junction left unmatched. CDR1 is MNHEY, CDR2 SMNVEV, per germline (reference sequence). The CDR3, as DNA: TGTGCCAGCAGTTTTGATAGGACAGGGGGAGAGGAGCAGTACTTC. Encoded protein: CASSFDRTGGEEQYF.

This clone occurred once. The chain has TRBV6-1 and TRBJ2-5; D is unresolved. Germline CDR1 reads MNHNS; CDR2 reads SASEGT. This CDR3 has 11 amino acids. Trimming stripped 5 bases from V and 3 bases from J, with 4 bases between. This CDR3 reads CASSPEETQYF. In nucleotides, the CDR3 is TGTGCCAGCAGTCCCGAAGAGACCCAGTACTTC.

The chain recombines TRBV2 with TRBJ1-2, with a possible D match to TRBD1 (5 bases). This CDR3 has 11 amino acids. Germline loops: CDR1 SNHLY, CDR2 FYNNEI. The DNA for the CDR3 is TGTGCTGGCCGGGGGAACTATGGCTACACCTTC. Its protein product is CAGRGNYGYTF.

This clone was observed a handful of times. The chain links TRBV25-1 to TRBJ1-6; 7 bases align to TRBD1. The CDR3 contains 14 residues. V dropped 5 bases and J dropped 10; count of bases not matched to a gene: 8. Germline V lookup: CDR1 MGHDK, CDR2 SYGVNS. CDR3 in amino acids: CASSHTGDLSPLHF. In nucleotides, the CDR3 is TGTGCCAGCAGTCACACAGGGGATCTCTCACCCCTCCACTTT. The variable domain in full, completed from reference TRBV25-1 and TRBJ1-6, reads EADIYQTPRYLVIGTGKKITLECSQTMGHDKMYWYQQDPGMELHLIHYSYGVNSTEKGDLSSESTVSRIRTEHFPLTLESARPSHTSQYLCASSHTGDLSPLHFGNGTRLTVT.

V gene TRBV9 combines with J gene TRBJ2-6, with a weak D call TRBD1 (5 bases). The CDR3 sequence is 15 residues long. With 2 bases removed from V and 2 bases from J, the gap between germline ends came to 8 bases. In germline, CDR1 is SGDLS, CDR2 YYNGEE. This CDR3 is CASSVARAGANVLTF. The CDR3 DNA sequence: TGTGCCAGCAGCGTGGCCAGGGCTGGGGCCAACGTCCTGACTTTC.

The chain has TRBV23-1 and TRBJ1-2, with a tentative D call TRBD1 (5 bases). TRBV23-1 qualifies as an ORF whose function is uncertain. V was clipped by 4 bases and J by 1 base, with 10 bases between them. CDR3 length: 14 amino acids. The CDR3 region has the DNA TGCGCCAGCAGTCTCCCGGGGGATAACTATGGCTACACCTTC. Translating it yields CASSLPGDNYGYTF.

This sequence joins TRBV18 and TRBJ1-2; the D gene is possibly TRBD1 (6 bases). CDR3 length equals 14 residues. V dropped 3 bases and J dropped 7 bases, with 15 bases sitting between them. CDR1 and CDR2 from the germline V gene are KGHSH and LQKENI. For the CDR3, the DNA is TGTGCCAGCTCACCCCCCGGGACATCCGGTGGCTACACCTTC. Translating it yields CASSPPGTSGGYTF.

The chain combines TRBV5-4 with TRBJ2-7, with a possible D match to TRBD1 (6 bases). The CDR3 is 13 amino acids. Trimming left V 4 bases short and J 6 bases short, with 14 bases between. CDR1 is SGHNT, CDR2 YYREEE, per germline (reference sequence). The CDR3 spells CASSIRQGSEQYF. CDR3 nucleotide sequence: TGTGCCAGCAGCATTCGCCAGGGGAGCGAGCAGTACTTC.

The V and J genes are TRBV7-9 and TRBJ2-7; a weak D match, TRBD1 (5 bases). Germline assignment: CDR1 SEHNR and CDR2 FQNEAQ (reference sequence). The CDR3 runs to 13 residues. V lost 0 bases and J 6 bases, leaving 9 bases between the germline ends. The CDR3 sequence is CASSLAQGTEQYF. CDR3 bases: TGTGCCAGCAGCTTAGCGCAGGGTACCGAGCAGTACTTC. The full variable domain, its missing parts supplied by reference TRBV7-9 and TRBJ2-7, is DTGVSQNPRHKITKRGQNVTFRCDPISEHNRLYWYRQTLGQGPEFLTYFQNEAQLEKSRLLSDRFSAERPKGSFSTLEIQRTEQGDSAMYLCASSLAQGTEQYFGPGTRLTVT.

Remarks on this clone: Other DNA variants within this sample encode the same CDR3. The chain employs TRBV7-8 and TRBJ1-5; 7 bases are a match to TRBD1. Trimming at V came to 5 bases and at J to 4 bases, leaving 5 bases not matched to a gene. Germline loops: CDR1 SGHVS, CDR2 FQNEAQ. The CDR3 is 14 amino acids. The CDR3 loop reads CASSMRQGNQPQHF. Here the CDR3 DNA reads TGTGCCAGCAGCATGCGACAGGGTAATCAGCCCCAGCATTTT.

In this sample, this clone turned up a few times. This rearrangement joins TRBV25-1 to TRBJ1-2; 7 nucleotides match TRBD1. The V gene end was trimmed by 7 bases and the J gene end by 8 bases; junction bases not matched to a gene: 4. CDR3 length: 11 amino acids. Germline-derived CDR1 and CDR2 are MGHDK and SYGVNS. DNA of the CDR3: TGTGCCAGCAACAGGGGTGGAGGCTACACCTTC. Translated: CASNRGGGYTF.

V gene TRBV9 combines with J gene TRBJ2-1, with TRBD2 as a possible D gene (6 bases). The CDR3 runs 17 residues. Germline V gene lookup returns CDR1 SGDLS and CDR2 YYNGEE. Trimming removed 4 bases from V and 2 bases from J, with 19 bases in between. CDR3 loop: CASSQYLAGSTYNEQFF. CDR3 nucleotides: TGTGCCAGCAGCCAGTATCTCGCGGGATCAACCTACAATGAGCAGTTCTTC.

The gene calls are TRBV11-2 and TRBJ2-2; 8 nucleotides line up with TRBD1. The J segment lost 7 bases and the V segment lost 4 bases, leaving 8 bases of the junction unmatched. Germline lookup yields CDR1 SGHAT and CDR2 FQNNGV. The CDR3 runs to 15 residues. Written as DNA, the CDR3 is TGTGCCAGCAGCTCCCGGGCAGGGGGCAACGGGGAGCTGTTTTTT. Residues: CASSSRAGGNGELFF.

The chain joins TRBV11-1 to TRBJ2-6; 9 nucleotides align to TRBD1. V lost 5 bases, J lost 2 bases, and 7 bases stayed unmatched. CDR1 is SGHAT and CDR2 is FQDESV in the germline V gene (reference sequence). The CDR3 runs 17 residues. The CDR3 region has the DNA TGTGCCAGCAGCGGCCGGGACAGGGCAGCTGGGGCCAACGTCCTGACTTTC. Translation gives CASSGRDRAAGANVLTF.

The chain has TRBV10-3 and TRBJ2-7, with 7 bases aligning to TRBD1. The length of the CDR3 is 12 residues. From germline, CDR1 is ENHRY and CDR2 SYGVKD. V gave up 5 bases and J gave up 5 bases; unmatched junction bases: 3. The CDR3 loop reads CAISRTGDEQYF. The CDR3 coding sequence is TGTGCCATCAGTCGCACAGGGGACGAGCAGTACTTC.

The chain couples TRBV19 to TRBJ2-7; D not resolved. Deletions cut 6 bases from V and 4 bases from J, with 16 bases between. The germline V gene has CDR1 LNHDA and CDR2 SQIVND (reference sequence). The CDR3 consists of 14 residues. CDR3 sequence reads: CASSYRTRGYEQYF. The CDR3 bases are TGTGCCAGTAGCTATCGCACTCGAGGTTACGAGCAGTACTTC.

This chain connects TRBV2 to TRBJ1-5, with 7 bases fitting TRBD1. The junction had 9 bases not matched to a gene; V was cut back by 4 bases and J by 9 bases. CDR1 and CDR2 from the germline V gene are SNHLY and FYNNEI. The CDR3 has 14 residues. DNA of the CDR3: TGTGCCAGCAGTGCAGGACAGGAGGATCCGCCCCAGCATTTT. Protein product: CASSAGQEDPPQHF. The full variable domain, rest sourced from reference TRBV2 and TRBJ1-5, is EPEVTQTPSHQVTQMGQEVILRCVPISNHLYFYWYRQILGQKVEFLVSFYNNEISEKSEIFDDQFSVERPDGSNFTLKIRSTKLEDSAMYFCASSAGQEDPPQHFGDGTRLSIL.

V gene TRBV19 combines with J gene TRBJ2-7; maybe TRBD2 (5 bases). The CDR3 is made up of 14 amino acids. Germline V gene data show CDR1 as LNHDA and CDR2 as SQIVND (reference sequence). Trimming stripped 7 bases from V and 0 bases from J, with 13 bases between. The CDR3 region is CASTDPGSSYEQYF. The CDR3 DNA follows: TGTGCCAGTACTGATCCGGGAAGCTCCTACGAGCAGTACTTC.

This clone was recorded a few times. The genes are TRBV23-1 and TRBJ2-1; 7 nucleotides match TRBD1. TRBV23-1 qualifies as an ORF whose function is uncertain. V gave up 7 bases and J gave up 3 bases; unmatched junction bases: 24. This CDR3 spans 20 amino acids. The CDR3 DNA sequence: TGCGCCAGCACCCGAATAACTGGACAGGCCCACCCCGGTTGCTACAATGAGCAGTTCTTC. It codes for CASTRITGQAHPGCYNEQFF.

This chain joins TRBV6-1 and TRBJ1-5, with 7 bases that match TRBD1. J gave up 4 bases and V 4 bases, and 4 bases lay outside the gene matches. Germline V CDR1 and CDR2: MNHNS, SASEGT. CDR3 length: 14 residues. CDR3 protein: CASSAGQVNQPQHF. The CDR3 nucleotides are TGTGCCAGCAGTGCTGGACAGGTTAATCAGCCCCAGCATTTT.

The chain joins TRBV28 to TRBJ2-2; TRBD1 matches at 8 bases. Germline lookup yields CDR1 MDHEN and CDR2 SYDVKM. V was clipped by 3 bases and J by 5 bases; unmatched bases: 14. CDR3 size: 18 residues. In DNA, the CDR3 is TGTGCCAGCAGTTTGTCCGTACCAGGGGGCAAGGTGACCGGGGAGCTGTTTTTT. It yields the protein CASSLSVPGGKVTGELFF.

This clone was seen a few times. As DNA, the CDR3 is TGCGCCAGCAGCGTGGCCGGGACTAGCGGGAATTACAATGAGCAGTTCTTC. Protein sequence: CASSVAGTSGNYNEQFF. The rearrangement joins TRBV5-1 to TRBJ2-1; 13 positions match TRBD2. CDR3 length: 17 amino acids. Trimming took 4 bases from V and 4 from J; bases not matched to a gene: 8. Germline V lookup: CDR1 SGHRS, CDR2 YFSETQ. The full variable domain, with the rest looked up from reference TRBV5-1 and TRBJ2-1, is KAGVTQTPRYLIKTRGQQVTLSCSPISGHRSVSWYQQTPGQGLQFLFEYFSETQRNKGNFPGRFSGRQFSNSRSEMNVSTLELGDSALYLCASSVAGTSGNYNEQFFGPGTRLTVL.